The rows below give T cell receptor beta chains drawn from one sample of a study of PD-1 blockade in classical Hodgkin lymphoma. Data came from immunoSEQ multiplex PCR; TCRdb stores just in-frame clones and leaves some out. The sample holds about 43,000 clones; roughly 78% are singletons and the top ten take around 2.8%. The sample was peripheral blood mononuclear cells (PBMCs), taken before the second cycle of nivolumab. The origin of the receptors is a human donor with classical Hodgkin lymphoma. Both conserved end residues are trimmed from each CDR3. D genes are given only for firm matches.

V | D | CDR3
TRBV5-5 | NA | ASSQDRLGRSGGYT
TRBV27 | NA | ASSPASANYEQY
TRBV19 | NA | ASSIEKRSNEQF
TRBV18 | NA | ASSPGLNYGYT
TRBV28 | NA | ASSPPGGYT
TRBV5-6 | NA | ASSHDSSYEQY
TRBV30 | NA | AWTTPGEDGYT
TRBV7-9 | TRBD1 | ATETGDTYGYT
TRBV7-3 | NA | ASSLTGGEQY
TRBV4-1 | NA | ASSQTRGPQQF
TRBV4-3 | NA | ASSQDRAGIYTGELF
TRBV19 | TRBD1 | ASRDGTAFYNEQF
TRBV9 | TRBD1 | ASSVGGQSSYEQY
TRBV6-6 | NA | AGGGQPQH
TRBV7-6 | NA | ASSLEYYGNYEQY
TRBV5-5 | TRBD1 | ASPGDRDSYEQY
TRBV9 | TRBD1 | ASSVTTGKAF
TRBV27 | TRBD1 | ASSLTTGSYEQY
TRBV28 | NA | ASSLTNTIY
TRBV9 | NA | ASSVIGASTDTQY
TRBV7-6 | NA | ATIGGSYEQY
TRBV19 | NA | ASSITRSYEQY
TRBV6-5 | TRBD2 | ASKPRAGDYEQY
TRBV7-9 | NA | ASSPPWGDKQY
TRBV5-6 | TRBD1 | ASSPTGGYPNEQF
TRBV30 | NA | AWSSGEKIT
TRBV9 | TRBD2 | ASSVSGGAANEQF
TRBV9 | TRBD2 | ASSVGLAENTDTQY
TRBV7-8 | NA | ASSSLGGTAGRPEAF
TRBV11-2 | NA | ASSLGQISYEQY
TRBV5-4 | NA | ASSSDSYYEQY
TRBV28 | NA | ASRPRGFENEQF
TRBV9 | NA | ASSPLTGEQY
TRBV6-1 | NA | ASSEALVGWQPQH
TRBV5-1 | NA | ASSKDPQGYGYT
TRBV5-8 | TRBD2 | ASSLRGGASEQY
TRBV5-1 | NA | ASSLGQDYNEQL
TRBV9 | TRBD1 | ASSVEGQGGEKLF
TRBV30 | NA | AWSVPTRDLRGF
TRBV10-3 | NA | AIKSDIDREGSTEAF